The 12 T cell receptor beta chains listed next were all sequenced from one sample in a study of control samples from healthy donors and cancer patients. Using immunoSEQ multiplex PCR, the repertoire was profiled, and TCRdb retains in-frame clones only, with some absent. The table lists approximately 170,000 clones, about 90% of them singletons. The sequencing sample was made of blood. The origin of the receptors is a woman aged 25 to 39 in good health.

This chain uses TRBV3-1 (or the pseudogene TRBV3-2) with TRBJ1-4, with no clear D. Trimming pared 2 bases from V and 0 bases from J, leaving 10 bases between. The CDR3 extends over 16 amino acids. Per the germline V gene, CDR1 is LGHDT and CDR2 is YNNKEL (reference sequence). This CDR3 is CASSQRGEATNEKLFF. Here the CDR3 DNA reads TGTGCCAGCAGCCAACGGGGAGAAGCAACTAATGAAAAACTGTTTTTT.

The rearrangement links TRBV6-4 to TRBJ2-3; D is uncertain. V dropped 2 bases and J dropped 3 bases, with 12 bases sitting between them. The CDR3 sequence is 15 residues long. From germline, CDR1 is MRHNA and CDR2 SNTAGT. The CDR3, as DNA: TGTGCCAGCAGTGACAGCCCCGGGCAGACAGATACGCAGTATTTT. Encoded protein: CASSDSPGQTDTQYF.

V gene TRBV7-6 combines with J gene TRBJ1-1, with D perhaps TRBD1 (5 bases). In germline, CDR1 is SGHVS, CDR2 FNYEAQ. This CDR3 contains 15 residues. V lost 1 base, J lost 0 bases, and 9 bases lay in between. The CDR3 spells CASSLVVGLNTEAFF. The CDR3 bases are TGTGCCAGCAGCTTAGTTGTGGGACTGAACACTGAAGCTTTCTTT.

As DNA, the CDR3 is TGTGCCAGCAGTGAAGGCAGGGAGGAGTATGGCTACACCTTC. This translates into CASSEGREEYGYTF. The chain is built from TRBV2 and TRBJ1-2; D might be TRBD1 (5 bases). This CDR3 contains 14 residues. V was clipped by 1 base and J by 5 bases, with 11 bases between them. Germline V CDR1 and CDR2: SNHLY, FYNNEI.

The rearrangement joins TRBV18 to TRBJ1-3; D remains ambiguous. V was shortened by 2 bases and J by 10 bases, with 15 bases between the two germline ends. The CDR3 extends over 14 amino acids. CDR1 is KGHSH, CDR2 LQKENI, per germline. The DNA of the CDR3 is TGTGCCAGCTCACCATTCTCAGCTACTCTAACCATATATTTT. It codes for CASSPFSATLTIYF.

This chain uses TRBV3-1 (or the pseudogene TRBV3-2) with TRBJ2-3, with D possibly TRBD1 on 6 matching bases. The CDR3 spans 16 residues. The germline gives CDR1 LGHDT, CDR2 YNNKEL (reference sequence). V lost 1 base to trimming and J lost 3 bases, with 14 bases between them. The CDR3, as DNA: TGTGCCAGCAGCCAAGGTGGCACAGGGCGAACAGATACGCAGTATTTT. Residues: CASSQGGTGRTDTQYF.

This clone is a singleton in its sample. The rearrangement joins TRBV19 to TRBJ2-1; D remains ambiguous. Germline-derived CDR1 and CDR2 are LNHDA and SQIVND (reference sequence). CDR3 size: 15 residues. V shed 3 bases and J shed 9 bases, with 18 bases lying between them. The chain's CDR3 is CASSIFQYHNGEQFF. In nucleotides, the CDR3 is TGTGCCAGTAGTATCTTCCAGTACCATAACGGTGAGCAGTTCTTC.

The CDR3 loop is CASSQDFSGSGELFF. The CDR3 region has the DNA TGCGCCAGCAGCCAAGATTTCAGCGGGAGCGGGGAGCTGTTTTTT. The gene calls are TRBV4-1 and TRBJ2-2; the match to TRBD2 covers 8 bases. The germline V gene encodes CDR1 MGHRA and CDR2 YSYEKL. V lost 0 bases, J lost 7 bases, and 4 bases stayed unmatched. The CDR3 length is 15 residues.

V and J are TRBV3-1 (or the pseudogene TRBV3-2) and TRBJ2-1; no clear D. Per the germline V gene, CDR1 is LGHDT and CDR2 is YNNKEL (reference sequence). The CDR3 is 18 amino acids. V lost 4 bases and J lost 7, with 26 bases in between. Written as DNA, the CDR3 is TGTGCCAGCAGCCCCCCCCTCCCAAGGCGATTTGGTGGGAATGAGCAGTTCTTC. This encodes CASSPPLPRRFGGNEQFF.

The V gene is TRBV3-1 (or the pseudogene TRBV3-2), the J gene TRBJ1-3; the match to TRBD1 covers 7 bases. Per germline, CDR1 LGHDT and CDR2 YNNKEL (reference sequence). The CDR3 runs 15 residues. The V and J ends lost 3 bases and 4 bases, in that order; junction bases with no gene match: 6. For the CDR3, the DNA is TGTGCCAGCAGCCAGGCGACAGGGCCCGGAAACACCATATATTTT. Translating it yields CASSQATGPGNTIYF.

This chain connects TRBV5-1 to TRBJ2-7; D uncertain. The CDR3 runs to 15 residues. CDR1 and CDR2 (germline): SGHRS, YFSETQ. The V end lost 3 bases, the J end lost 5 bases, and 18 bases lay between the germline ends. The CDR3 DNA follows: TGCGCCAGCAGCTCGACCGGGCCGAGCGTCGACGAGCAGTACTTC. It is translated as CASSSTGPSVDEQYF.

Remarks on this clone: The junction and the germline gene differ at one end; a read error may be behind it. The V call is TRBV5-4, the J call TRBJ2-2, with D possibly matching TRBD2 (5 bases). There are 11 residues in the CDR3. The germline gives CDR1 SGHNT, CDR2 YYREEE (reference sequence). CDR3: CARKQHRGAVF. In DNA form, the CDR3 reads TGTGCCAGGAAACAACACCGGGGAGCTGTTTTT.